One sample yielded the 30 T cell receptor beta chains listed below, sequenced in a study of tumor-infiltrating lymphocytes in primary liver carcinoma. The researchers produced TCR beta cDNA from roughly 500 ng total RNA with a constant-region primer. Libraries for TCR beta were built through three nested multiplex PCR rounds, which together made up a slightly modified ARM-PCR procedure. Researchers ran the first two PCR rounds for about 11 cycles each with TRBV1-TRBV30 forward primers and a C-beta reverse primer. TCRdb re-analysed the multiplex PCR reads in MiXCR, keeping a single row per CDR3 protein. This sample has 310,000 or so distinct CDR3 sequences; roughly 60% occur once, and the top ten carry approximately 15%. RNA was extracted from whole blood without cell sorting, alongside germline DNA. The specimen sequenced was peripheral blood. The origin of the receptors is a woman younger than 45 with primary liver carcinoma and hepatitis B virus infection.

This clonotype was counted a few times. This chain joins TRBV30 and TRBJ2-1, with 10 bases lining up with TRBD1. The CDR3 contains 15 residues. Germline CDR1 GTSNPN, CDR2 SVGIG (reference sequence). V was clipped by 3 bases and J by 4 bases; unmatched bases: 6. CDR3 coding DNA: TGTGCCTGGAGCCGCGGACAGGGGGGTTACAATGAGCAGTTCTTC. The encoded protein is CAWSRGQGGYNEQFF.

A word on this clonotype: The germline gene is not matched at one end of the junction; a read error may be the cause. This rearrangement joins TRBV4-3 to TRBJ1-2; 7 bases are shared with TRBD1. The CDR3 extends over 16 amino acids. The V gene's germline CDR1 is LGHNA and CDR2 YSLEER. The CDR3, as DNA: TGCGCCAGCAGCCGGAGTTACAGGGGTCGGAGCTATGTCTACACCTTC. As protein: CASSRSYRGRSYVYTF.

The V gene is TRBV5-6, the J gene TRBJ2-1; 10 bases agree with TRBD1. The CDR3 consists of 16 residues. V was pared by 4 bases and J by 5 bases, with 9 bases of the junction left unmatched. Germline CDR1 and CDR2: SGHDT and YYEEEE. The CDR3 DNA reads as TGTGCCAGCAGCGGGGGACAGGGGAATTTCAACAATGAGCAGTTCTTC. It specifies CASSGGQGNFNNEQFF.

The chain links TRBV6-5 to TRBJ1-2, with a possible D match to TRBD1 (6 bases). The CDR3 extends over 11 amino acids. Trimming removed 7 bases from V and 8 bases from J, with 11 bases in between. The V gene's germline CDR1 is MNHEY and CDR2 SVGAGI. The CDR3: CASKGEAGYTF. The CDR3 DNA reads TGTGCCAGCAAGGGGGAGGCGGGCTACACCTTC.

A note on this clonotype: A much larger clone differs by one base, so this may be a read error. The CDR3 DNA is TGTGTCAGCAGCCAAGATTTGGTACCTAGTGTCTATGGCTACACCTTC. Translating gives CVSSQDLVPSVYGYTF. V is TRBV4-2 and J is TRBJ1-2, with D unresolved. Germline V gene data show CDR1 as LGHNA and CDR2 as YNFKEQ. The CDR3 loop spans 16 amino acids.

The V gene is TRBV10-1, the J gene TRBJ2-3; D gene unclear. From germline, CDR1 is WNHNN and CDR2 SYGVQD (reference sequence). The CDR3 length is 13 residues. V lost 2 bases and J 5 bases, leaving 8 bases between the germline ends. CDR3 in amino acids: CASSEKLGDTQYF. The CDR3 region has the DNA TGCGCCAGCAGTGAGAAACTCGGAGATACGCAGTATTTT.

Comments on this clonotype: This may be a read error, as it is one base from a much larger clone. The CDR3 nucleotides are TGCGCCAGCAGCCAGGTACCGGGACTAGTGTTCCCCAATGAGCAGTTCTTC. Its protein is CASSQVPGLVFPNEQFF. V gene TRBV4-1 combines with J gene TRBJ2-1, with 8 bases fitting TRBD2. V was pared by 3 bases and J by 6 bases, with 13 bases of the junction left unmatched. This CDR3 has 17 residues. Germline CDR1 MGHRA, CDR2 YSYEKL.

As to this clonotype: Just one base apart from a much larger clone, this may be a read error. The genes are TRBV4-3 and TRBJ2-2; 9 bases fit TRBD1. Losses at the gene ends were 0 bases for V and 4 bases for J; bases not matched to a gene: 6. The germline V gene encodes CDR1 LGHNA and CDR2 YSLEER. The CDR3 contains 17 residues. For the CDR3, the DNA is TGCGCCAGCAGCCAAGAATCGACAGGGGGGCTCACCGGGGAGCTGTTTTTT. The encoded protein is CASSQESTGGLTGELFF.

The gene calls are TRBV14 and TRBJ2-1; D uncertain. V lost 1 base to trimming and J lost 5 bases, with 15 bases between them. Germline V gene sequence: CDR1 SGHDN, CDR2 FVKESK. The CDR3 covers 16 residues. Here the CDR3 reads CASSQAETRLHNEQFF. The CDR3 DNA is TGTGCCAGCAGCCAAGCCGAGACACGTTTGCACAATGAGCAGTTCTTC. The whole variable domain, remainder taken from reference TRBV14 and TRBJ2-1, is EAGVTQFPSHSVIEKGQTVTLRCDPISGHDNLYWYRRVMGKEIKFLLHFVKESKQDESGMPNNRFLAERTGGTYSTLKVQPAELEDSGVYFCASSQAETRLHNEQFFGPGTRLTVL.

This rearrangement joins TRBV15 to TRBJ2-7; 9 nucleotides line up with TRBD1. Looked up from germline, CDR1 is LNHNV and CDR2 is YYDKDF (reference sequence). Trimming cost V 6 bases and J 1 base; bases outside gene matches: 7. The CDR3 runs 15 residues. The CDR3 DNA reads as TGTGCCACCAGTCCGGGACAGGGAGTTTCCTACGAGCAGTACTTC. Protein product: CATSPGQGVSYEQYF.

Concerning this clonotype itself: Since no conserved phenylalanine or tryptophan closes the CDR3, a read error is the likely cause. This chain connects TRBV12-3 or TRBV12-4 to TRBJ2-7, with D possibly TRBD2 on 5 matching bases. CDR3 size: 14 residues. The V gene lost 5 bases and the J gene lost 5 bases, with 16 bases spanning the gap. The CDR3 bases are TGTGCCAGCAGTCCTTCACGGGGATCCAACGAGCAGTACATC. It specifies CASSPSRGSNEQYI.

On this clonotype itself: No conserved phenylalanine or tryptophan ends this CDR3, so it is likely a read error. The chain couples TRBV12-3 or TRBV12-4 to TRBJ2-5; no reliable D call. The CDR3 spans 11 residues. V dropped 6 bases and J dropped 5 bases, with 7 bases sitting between them. CDR3: CASRGLETQYY. The CDR3 DNA follows: TGTGCCAGCAGAGGCTTGGAGACCCAGTACTAC.

As for this clonotype: Germline and junction disagree at one end, which may indicate a read error. The chain is built from TRBV4-3 and TRBJ2-1; D is ambiguous. Germline loops: CDR1 LGHNA, CDR2 YSLEER. The length of the CDR3 is 13 residues. The CDR3, as DNA: TGCGCCAGGAGCCAAACTGCCTCCGATGAGCAGTTCTTC. Translation gives CARSQTASDEQFF.

V is TRBV6-1 and J is TRBJ2-3; unclear D gene. There are 14 residues in the CDR3. Germline V gene sequence: CDR1 MNHNS, CDR2 SASEGT. Trimming removed 5 bases at V and 3 bases at J, with 12 bases between. The DNA of the CDR3 is TGTGCCAGCAGTACCGGCTTCGCGACAGATACGCAGTATTTT. Protein: CASSTGFATDTQYF.

About this clonotype itself: Its ends do not fully match the called genes, so a read error is possible. This chain uses TRBV6-5 with TRBJ2-1; D may be TRBD2 (6 bases). The CDR3 extends over 17 amino acids. The germline V gene encodes CDR1 MNHEY and CDR2 SVGAGI. The CDR3 region is CTSSDEGSSGWYNEQFF. As DNA, the CDR3 is TGTACCAGCAGCGACGAAGGGTCAAGCGGGTGGTACAATGAGCAGTTCTTC.

The chain carries TRBV5-5 and TRBJ1-5; D is uncertain. Germline V gene data show CDR1 as SGHKS and CDR2 as YYEKEE (reference sequence). The CDR3 sequence is 15 residues long. V shed 0 bases and J shed 4 bases, with 11 bases lying between them. The DNA of the CDR3 is TGTGCCAGCAGCTTGGGGCAGACTCGGAATCAGCCCCAGCATTTT. Protein: CASSLGQTRNQPQHF.

The rearrangement joins TRBV7-9 to TRBJ2-3; D is unclear. V was clipped by 6 bases and J by 2 bases, with 18 bases between them. CDR1 and CDR2 (germline): SEHNR, FQNEAQ (reference sequence). This CDR3 is 16 amino acids long. CDR3 bases: TGTGCCAGCAGGCACAAAGTCGATGACACCACAGATACGCAGTATTTT. Its translation is CASRHKVDDTTDTQYF.

The gene calls are TRBV18 and TRBJ2-2, with TRBD2 matching 11 bases. This CDR3 is 18 amino acids long. The V gene's germline CDR1 is KGHSH and CDR2 LQKENI. V was clipped by 4 bases and J by 3 bases; unmatched bases: 10. The CDR3 sequence: CASSLTGTSGDHTGELFF. The CDR3 DNA sequence: TGTGCCAGCTCACTAACCGGGACTAGCGGAGACCACACCGGGGAGCTGTTTTTT.

In regard to this clonotype: The final CDR3 position lacks the conserved phenylalanine or tryptophan, pointing to a likely read error. The chain uses TRBV11-2 and TRBJ2-2; TRBD1 matches 7 bases. Trimming removed 10 bases from V and 2 bases from J; junction bases left unmatched: 4. CDR1 is SGHAT and CDR2 is FQNNGV in the germline V gene. CDR3 length: 13 residues. This chain's CDR3 is CANRDRNTGELFI. CDR3 sequence (DNA): TGTGCCAACAGGGACAGAAACACCGGGGAGCTGTTTATT.

A note on this clonotype: A much larger clone sits a single nucleotide away, making a read error possible. The V gene is TRBV29-1, the J gene TRBJ2-7; D is ambiguous. V was cut by 6 bases and J by 0 bases, with 18 bases left in between. Germline-derived CDR1 and CDR2 are SQVTM and ANQGSEA. The CDR3 has 15 residues. The CDR3 is CSVRTRTESSYEQYF. The CDR3 DNA reads TGCAGCGTGCGAACCAGGACGGAATCCTCCTACGAGCAGTACTTC.

This clonotype was observed a few times. The rearrangement uses TRBV5-4 and TRBJ2-1; a possible D gene is TRBD2 (5 bases). The V end lost 4 bases, the J end lost 8 bases, and 19 bases lay between the germline ends. The CDR3 runs 15 residues. Germline loops: CDR1 SGHNT, CDR2 YYREEE (reference sequence). DNA for the CDR3: TGTGCCAGCAGCCAACTAGAGGGAGAAGCGGATGAGCAGTTCTTC. This encodes CASSQLEGEADEQFF.

With respect to this clonotype: A much larger clone sits a single nucleotide away, making a read error possible. V is TRBV5-4 and J is TRBJ1-4; D remains ambiguous. Germline V gives CDR1 SGHNT, CDR2 YYREEE (reference sequence). Trimming pared 0 bases from V and 0 bases from J, leaving 9 bases between. This CDR3 region has 16 residues. The CDR3 sequence: CASSLGRQATNEKLFF. CDR3 coding DNA: TGTGCCAGCAGCTTGGGAAGGCAAGCAACTAATGAAAAACTGTTTTTT.

On this clonotype: Possible read error: a much larger clone is one base away. Without the conserved terminal phenylalanine or tryptophan, this CDR3 likely stems from a read error. The V gene is TRBV11-2, the J gene TRBJ2-3; no firm D call. Trimming cost V 3 bases and J 1 base, with 5 bases left between them. The CDR3 extends over 13 amino acids. CDR1 SGHAT and CDR2 FQNNGV come from the germline V gene. CDR3 nucleotides: TGTGCCAGCAGCTTTATAGGCACAGATACGCAGTATCTT. Translating gives CASSFIGTDTQYL.

Concerning this clonotype itself: This may come from a read error, since a much larger clone is one base off. The chain employs TRBV11-3 and TRBJ2-1; TRBD1 matches 7 bases. Germline V gene lookup returns CDR1 SGHNT and CDR2 YENEEA. CDR3 length equals 10 residues. The J segment lost 10 bases and the V segment lost 7 bases, leaving 1 base of the junction unmatched. The CDR3 sequence: CASNRGEQFF. The CDR3 bases are TGTGCCAGCAACAGGGGCGAGCAGTTCTTC.

Notes on this clonotype: Just one base apart from a much larger clone, this may be a read error. The V call is TRBV12-3 or TRBV12-4, the J call TRBJ2-7; no definite D call. The V and J ends lost 6 bases and 0 bases respectively, with 12 bases between them. This CDR3 has 14 amino acids. CDR3 sequence: CASRFLCSSYEQYF. The CDR3 coding sequence is TGTGCCAGCAGGTTCCTTTGTAGCTCCTACGAGCAGTACTTC.

Note on this clonotype: A much larger clonotype is one base distant, so this may be a read error. The chain combines TRBV4-3 with TRBJ1-2; D remains ambiguous. Trimming pared 1 base from V and 8 bases from J, leaving 11 bases between. CDR1 is LGHNA, CDR2 YSLEER, per germline. There are 13 residues in the CDR3. CDR3 bases: TGCGCCAGCAGCCAAGGGGGAAGGACCGGCTACACCTTC. It codes for CASSQGGRTGYTF.

This clonotype was recorded at least ten times. The chain employs TRBV12-3 or TRBV12-4 and TRBJ2-5, with D uncertain. V dropped 2 bases and J dropped 7 bases, with 11 bases sitting between them. The CDR3 contains 13 residues. The CDR3: CASSLRSSGTQYF. The CDR3 nucleotides read TGTGCCAGCAGTTTAAGGTCTAGTGGGACCCAGTACTTC.

To note about this clonotype: Compared with germline, one end of the junction differs, possibly owing to a read error. The V call is TRBV4-3, the J call TRBJ2-7; D ambiguous. This CDR3 is built from 14 residues. Germline values: CDR1 LGHNA, CDR2 YSLEER. The DNA of the CDR3 is TGCGTCAGCAGCCAAGGTGGCCGTAACTACGAGCAGTACTTC. It encodes CVSSQGGRNYEQYF.

As for this clonotype: At one boundary the junction diverges from the germline segment, which might be a read error. J is TRBJ2-1 and V is TRBV10-3, with TRBD2 identical over 8 bases. The CDR3 sequence is 16 residues long. Per germline, CDR1 ENHRY and CDR2 SYGVKD. This chain's CDR3 is CVITPWASGSYNEQFF. Here the CDR3 DNA reads TGTGTCATCACCCCGTGGGCTAGCGGGTCCTACAATGAGCAGTTCTTC.

For this clonotype: This may be a read error: a much more frequent sequence differs by one nucleotide. The chain recombines TRBV6-5 with TRBJ2-2; 8 nucleotides align to TRBD2. The CDR3 is made up of 14 amino acids. Germline V gene data show CDR1 as MNHEY and CDR2 as SVGAGI. Germline trimming cut 10 bases from V and 4 bases from J; bases unmatched to any gene: 8. The DNA for the CDR3 is TGTGCCACCCACGGGGGGGAGAGCACCGGGGAGCTGTTTTTT. Residues: CATHGGESTGELFF.